Listed below are T cell receptor beta chains from one sample, sequenced in a study of cytomegalovirus exposure and HLA in healthy donors. Clones were sequenced by immunoSEQ multiplex PCR, and TCRdb holds only the in-frame ones, with some missing. The table has more than 140,000 clones, roughly 78% seen once. The sequencing input was PBMCs. These receptors were collected from a man younger than 30 in good health and CMV-seropositive. The CDR3 runs from the conserved cysteine through the conserved F or W. D genes are given only for firm matches. Clone size is shown for a subset of rows, as once, few, many or a class of expanded clone.

V,J,size,D,DNA,CDR3
TRBV7-8,TRBJ1-1,-,TRBD1,TGTGCCAGCAGCTCCAGGGGGTATGGCACTGAAGCTTTCTTT,CASSSRGYGTEAFF
TRBV10-1,TRBJ1-5,-,-,TGCGCCAGCAGTGGGCAGGCGGGTCAGCCCCAGCATTTT,CASSGQAGQPQHF
TRBV28,TRBJ1-2,-,-,TGTGCCAGCACCACAGCGGTCCCTACGCCCGGCTATGGCTACACCTTC,CASTTAVPTPGYGYTF
TRBV28,TRBJ2-5,-,TRBD2,TGTGCCAGCAGTTCTCTAGCGGGAGGGGAGGAGACCCAGTACTTC,CASSSLAGGEETQYF
TRBV5-1,TRBJ2-5,-,-,TGCGCCAGCAGCCCCGAGGCAGAGGTGGAGACCCAGTACTTC,CASSPEAEVETQYF
TRBV19,TRBJ2-4,few,TRBD1,TGTGCCAGTAGAACCCGACCATTGACAGGGGCCAAAAACATTCAGTACTTC,CASRTRPLTGAKNIQYF
TRBV11-2,TRBJ2-7,once,TRBD1,TGTGCCAGCAGCTTAATGGGACAGGGCTACGAGCAGTACTTC,CASSLMGQGYEQYF
TRBV28,TRBJ1-1,-,-,TGTGCCAGCAGTTTAGGCGTCAGGGGTTACCCTGAAGCTTTCTTT,CASSLGVRGYPEAFF
TRBV5-4,TRBJ2-3,-,-,TGTGCCAGCAGCTTGGGTTTGGGGGCAACAGATACGCAGTATTTT,CASSLGLGATDTQYF
TRBV6-1,TRBJ1-1,few,TRBD1,TGTGCCAGCAGTGACAACAGGGGGCGGACTGAAGCTTTCTTT,CASSDNRGRTEAFF